This TCR beta chain was found in a study of yellow fever vaccine responses in identical twins. Study findings and constraints: Twins' vaccine T cell response reportedly gave the appearance of partial convergence and partial personalization.

Each CDR3 protein is one row after TCRdb ran MiXCR on the RT-PCR reads. The table has about 3,300 distinct CDR3 sequences, around 90% seen once. About this clonotype: Antigen: not known.

Here the sequenced sample was T cells from blood (PBMCs), unsorted or a sorted subset (not recorded which), taken before or after yellow fever vaccination (not recorded which). This sequence was found in a woman aged 18-35 years who received the yellow fever vaccine.

The CDR3 nucleotides read TGCAGCGTTCCCGGACATAGCTCCTACGAGCAGTACTTC. Its translation is CSVPGHSSYEQYF. This chain links TRBV29-1 with TRBJ2-7, with D possibly TRBD1 on 5 matching bases. This CDR3 is 13 amino acids long. CDR1 is SQVTM and CDR2 is ANQGSEA in the germline V gene. The V end lost 5 bases, the J end lost 0 bases, and 11 bases lay between the germline ends.